The clone carrying this T cell receptor beta chain was seen only once. This sample stems from a study of identical twins. One entry per CDR3 protein, called by TCRdb with MiXCR from the 5' RACE reads. Of 1.5 million to 2 million distinct CDR3 sequences in the sample, 32% were seen once. CDR3 length equals 13 residues. With 1 base removed from V and 7 bases from J, the gap between germline ends came to 11 bases. This chain joins TRBV12-3 or TRBV12-4 and TRBJ2-7, with D maybe TRBD2 (5 bases). The receptor was derived from a newborn girl in good health. The sequenced sample was cord blood. CDR3 sequence reads: CASSLGWSGEQYF. CDR3 in DNA: TGTGCCAGCAGTTTAGGGTGGTCGGGGGAGCAGTACTTC.